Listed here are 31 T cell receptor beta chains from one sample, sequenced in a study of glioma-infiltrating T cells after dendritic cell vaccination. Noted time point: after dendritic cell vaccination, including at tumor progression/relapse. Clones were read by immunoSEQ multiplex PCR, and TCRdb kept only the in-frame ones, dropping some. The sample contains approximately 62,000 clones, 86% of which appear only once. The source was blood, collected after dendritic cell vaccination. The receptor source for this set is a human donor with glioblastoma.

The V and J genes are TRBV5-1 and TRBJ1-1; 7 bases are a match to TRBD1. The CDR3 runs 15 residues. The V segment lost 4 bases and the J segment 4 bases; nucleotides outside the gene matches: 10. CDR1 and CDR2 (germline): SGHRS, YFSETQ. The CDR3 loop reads CASSQLTGDITEAFF. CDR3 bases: TGCGCCAGCAGCCAGCTCACAGGGGATATCACTGAAGCTTTCTTT.

Written as DNA, the CDR3 is TGTGCCAGCAGTGTCTCAATACAGACTGAAGCTTTCTTT. Translated, it gives CASSVSIQTEAFF. The V gene is TRBV6-4, the J gene TRBJ1-1; D not resolved. Trimming removed 4 bases at V and 5 bases at J, with 11 bases between. CDR1 is MRHNA, CDR2 SNTAGT, per germline. The CDR3 runs 13 residues.

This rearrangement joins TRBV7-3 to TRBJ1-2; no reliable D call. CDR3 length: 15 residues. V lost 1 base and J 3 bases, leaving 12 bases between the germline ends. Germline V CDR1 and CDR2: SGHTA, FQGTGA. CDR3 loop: CASSLNRAGHYGYTF. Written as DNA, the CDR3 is TGTGCCAGCAGCTTAAACCGCGCGGGCCACTATGGCTACACCTTC. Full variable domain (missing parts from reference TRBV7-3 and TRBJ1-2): GAGVSQTPSNKVTEKGKYVELRCDPISGHTALYWYRQSLGQGPEFLIYFQGTGAADDSGLPNDRFFAVRPEGSVSTLKIQRTERGDSAVYLCASSLNRAGHYGYTFGSGTRLTVV.

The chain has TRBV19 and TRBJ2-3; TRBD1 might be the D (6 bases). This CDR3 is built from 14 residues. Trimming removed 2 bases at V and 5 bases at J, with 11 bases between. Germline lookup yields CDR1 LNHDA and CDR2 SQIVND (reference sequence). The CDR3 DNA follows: TGTGCCAGTAGTATATCACAGGGAGTAGATACGCAGTATTTT. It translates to CASSISQGVDTQYF.

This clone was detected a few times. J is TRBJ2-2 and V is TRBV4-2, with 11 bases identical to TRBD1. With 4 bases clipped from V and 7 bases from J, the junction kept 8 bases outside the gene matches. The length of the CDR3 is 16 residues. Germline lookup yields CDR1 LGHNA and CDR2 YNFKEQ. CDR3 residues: CASSRGGQGVGGELFF. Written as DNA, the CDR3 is TGTGCCAGCAGCCGGGGGGGACAGGGGGTTGGCGGGGAGCTGTTTTTT.

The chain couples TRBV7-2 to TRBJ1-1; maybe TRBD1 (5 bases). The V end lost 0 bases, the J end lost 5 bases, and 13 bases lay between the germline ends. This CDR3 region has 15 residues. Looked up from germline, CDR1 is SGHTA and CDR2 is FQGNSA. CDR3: CASSLAGVWGTEAFF. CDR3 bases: TGTGCCAGCAGCTTAGCAGGGGTCTGGGGAACTGAAGCTTTCTTT. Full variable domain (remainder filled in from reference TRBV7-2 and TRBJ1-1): GAGVSQSPSNKVTEKGKDVELRCDPISGHTALYWYRQSLGQGLEFLIYFQGNSAPDKSGLPSDRFSAERTGGSVSTLTIQRTQQEDSAVYLCASSLAGVWGTEAFFGQGTRLTVV.

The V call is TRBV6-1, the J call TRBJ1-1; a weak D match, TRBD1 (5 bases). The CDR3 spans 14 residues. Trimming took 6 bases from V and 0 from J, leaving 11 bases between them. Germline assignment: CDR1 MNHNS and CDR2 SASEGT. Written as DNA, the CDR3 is TGTGCCAGCAGGGCGACAGAGGTGAACACTGAAGCTTTCTTT. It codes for CASRATEVNTEAFF.

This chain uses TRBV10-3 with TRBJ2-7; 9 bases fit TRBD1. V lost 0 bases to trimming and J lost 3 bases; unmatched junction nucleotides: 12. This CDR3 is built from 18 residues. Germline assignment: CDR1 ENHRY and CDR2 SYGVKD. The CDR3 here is CAISESVPGQGLIYEQYF. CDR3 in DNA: TGTGCCATCAGTGAGTCAGTCCCGGGACAGGGTTTAATCTACGAGCAGTACTTC.

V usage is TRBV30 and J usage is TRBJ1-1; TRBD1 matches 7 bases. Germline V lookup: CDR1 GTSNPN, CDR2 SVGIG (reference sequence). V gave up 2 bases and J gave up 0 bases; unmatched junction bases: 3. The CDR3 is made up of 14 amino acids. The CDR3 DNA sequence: TGTGCCTGGAGTCCCGGACAGGTGAACACTGAAGCTTTCTTT. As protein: CAWSPGQVNTEAFF. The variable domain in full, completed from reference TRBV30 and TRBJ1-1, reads SQTIHQWPATLVQPVGSPLSLECTVEGTSNPNLYWYRQAAGRGLQLLFYSVGIGQISSEVPQNLSASRPQDRQFILSSKKLLLSDSGFYLCAWSPGQVNTEAFFGQGTRLTVV.

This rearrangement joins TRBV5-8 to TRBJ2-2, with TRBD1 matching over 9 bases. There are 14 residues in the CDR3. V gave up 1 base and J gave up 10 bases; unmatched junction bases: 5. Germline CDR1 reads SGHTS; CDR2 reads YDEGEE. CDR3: CASSLLQGASELFF. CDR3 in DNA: TGTGCCAGCAGCTTGTTACAGGGGGCGTCGGAGCTGTTTTTT.

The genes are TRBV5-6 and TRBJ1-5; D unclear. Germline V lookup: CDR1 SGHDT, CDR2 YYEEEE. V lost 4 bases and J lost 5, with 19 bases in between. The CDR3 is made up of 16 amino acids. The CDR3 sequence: CASSSPGVTTHQPQHF. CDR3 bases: TGTGCCAGCAGCAGCCCCGGGGTCACCACTCATCAGCCCCAGCATTTT.

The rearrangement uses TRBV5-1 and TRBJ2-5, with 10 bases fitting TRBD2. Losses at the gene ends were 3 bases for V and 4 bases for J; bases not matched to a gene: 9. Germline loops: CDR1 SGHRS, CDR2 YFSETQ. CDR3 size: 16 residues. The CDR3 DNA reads TGCGCCAGCAGCTACGGATCACTAGCGGGACTAGAGACCCAGTACTTC. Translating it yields CASSYGSLAGLETQYF.

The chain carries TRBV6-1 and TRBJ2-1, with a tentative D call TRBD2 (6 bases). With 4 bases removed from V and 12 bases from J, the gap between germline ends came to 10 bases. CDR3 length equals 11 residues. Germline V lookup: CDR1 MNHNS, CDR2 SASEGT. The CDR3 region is CASSGTGGQFF. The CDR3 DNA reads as TGTGCCAGCAGTGGGACCGGGGGGCAGTTCTTC.

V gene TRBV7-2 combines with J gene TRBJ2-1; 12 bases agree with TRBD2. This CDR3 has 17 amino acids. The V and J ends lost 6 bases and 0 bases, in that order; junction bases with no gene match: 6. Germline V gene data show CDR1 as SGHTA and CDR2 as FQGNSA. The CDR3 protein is CASRPPGLAGSYNEQFF. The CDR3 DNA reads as TGTGCCAGCAGACCCCCGGGACTAGCGGGCTCCTACAATGAGCAGTTCTTC.

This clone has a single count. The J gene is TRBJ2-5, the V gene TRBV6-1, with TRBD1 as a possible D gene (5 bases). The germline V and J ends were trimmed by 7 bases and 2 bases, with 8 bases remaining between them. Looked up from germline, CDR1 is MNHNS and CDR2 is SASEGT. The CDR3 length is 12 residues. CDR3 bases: TGTGCCAGCACTCAGGGACAAGAGACCCAGTACTTC. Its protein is CASTQGQETQYF.

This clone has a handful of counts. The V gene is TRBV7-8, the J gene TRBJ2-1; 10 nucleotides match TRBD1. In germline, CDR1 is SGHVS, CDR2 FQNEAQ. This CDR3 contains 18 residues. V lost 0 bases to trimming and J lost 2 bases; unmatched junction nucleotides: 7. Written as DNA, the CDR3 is TGTGCCAGCAGCTTAGCAGAGCGGGACAGGGGAACCTACAATGAGCAGTTCTTC. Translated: CASSLAERDRGTYNEQFF.

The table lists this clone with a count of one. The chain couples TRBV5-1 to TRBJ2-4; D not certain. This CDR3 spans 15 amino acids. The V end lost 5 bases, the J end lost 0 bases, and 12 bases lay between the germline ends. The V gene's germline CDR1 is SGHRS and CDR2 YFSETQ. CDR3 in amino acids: CASREYSVAKNIQYF. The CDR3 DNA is TGCGCCAGCAGGGAGTATTCTGTAGCCAAAAACATTCAGTACTTC.

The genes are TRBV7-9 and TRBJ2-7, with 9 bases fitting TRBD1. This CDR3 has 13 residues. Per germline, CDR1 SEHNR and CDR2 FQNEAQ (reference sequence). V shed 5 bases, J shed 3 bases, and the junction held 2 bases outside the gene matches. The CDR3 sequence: CASSRTGVYEQYF. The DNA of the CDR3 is TGTGCCAGCAGCCGGACAGGGGTCTACGAGCAGTACTTC.

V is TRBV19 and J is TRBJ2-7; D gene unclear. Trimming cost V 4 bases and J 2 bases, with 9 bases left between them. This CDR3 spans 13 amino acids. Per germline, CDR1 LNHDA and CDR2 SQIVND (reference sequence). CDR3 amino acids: CASSKTFTYEQYF. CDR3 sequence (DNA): TGTGCCAGTAGTAAAACTTTCACCTACGAGCAGTACTTC. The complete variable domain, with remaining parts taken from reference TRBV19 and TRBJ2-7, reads DGGITQSPKYLFRKEGQNVTLSCEQNLNHDAMYWYRQDPGQGLRLIYYSQIVNDFQKGDIAEGYSVSREKKESFPLTVTSAQKNPTAFYLCASSKTFTYEQYFGPGTRLTVT.

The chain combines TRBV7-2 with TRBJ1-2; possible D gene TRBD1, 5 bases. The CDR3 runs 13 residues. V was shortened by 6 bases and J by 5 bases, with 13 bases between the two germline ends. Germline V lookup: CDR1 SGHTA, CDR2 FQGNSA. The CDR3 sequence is CASRLTALYGYTF. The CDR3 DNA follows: TGTGCCAGCAGATTGACAGCACTTTATGGCTACACCTTC. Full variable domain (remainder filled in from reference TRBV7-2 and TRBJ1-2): GAGVSQSPSNKVTEKGKDVELRCDPISGHTALYWYRQSLGQGLEFLIYFQGNSAPDKSGLPSDRFSAERTGGSVSTLTIQRTQQEDSAVYLCASRLTALYGYTFGSGTRLTVV.

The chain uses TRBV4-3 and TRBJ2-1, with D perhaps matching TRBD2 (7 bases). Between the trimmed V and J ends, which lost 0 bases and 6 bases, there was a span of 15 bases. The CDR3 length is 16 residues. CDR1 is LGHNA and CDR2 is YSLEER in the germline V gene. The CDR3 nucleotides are TGCGCCAGCAGCCAAGATGAGGGGGGGCTGGTCAATGAGCAGTTCTTC. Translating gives CASSQDEGGLVNEQFF.

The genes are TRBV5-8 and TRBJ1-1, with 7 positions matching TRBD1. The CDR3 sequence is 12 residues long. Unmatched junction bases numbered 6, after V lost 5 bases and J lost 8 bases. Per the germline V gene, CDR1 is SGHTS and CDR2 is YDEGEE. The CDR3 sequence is CASSITGAEAFF. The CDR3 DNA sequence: TGTGCCAGCAGTATTACAGGGGCCGAAGCTTTCTTT.

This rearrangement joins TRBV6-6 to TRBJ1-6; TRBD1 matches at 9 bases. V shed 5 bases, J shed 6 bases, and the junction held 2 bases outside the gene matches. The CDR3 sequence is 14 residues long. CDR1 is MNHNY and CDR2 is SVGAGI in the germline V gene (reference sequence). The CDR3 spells CASSPDRGNSPLHF. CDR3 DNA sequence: TGTGCCAGCAGTCCGGACAGGGGTAATTCACCCCTCCACTTT.

CDR3 sequence: CASSLGWREGTQYF. CDR3 in DNA: TGTGCCAGCAGCTTAGGGTGGAGGGAAGGGACCCAGTACTTC. The chain has TRBV11-3 and TRBJ2-5, with D possibly being TRBD2 (6 bases). CDR3 size: 14 residues. Trimming took 1 base from V and 7 from J, leaving 13 bases between them. CDR1 and CDR2 (germline): SGHNT, YENEEA.

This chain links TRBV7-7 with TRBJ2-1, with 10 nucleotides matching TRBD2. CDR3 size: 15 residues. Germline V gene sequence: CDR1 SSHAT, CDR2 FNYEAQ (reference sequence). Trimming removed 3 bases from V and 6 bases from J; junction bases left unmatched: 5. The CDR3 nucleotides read TGTGCCAGCAGCTTGAGCGGGGGGGCGGGCAATGAGCAGTTCTTC. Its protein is CASSLSGGAGNEQFF.

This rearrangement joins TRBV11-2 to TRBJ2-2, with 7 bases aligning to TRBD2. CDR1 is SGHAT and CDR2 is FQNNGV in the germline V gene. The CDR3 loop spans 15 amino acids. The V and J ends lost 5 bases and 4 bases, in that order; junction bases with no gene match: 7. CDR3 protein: CASSPGGRGTGELFF. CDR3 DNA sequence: TGTGCCAGCAGCCCTGGGGGGAGGGGCACCGGGGAGCTGTTTTTT.

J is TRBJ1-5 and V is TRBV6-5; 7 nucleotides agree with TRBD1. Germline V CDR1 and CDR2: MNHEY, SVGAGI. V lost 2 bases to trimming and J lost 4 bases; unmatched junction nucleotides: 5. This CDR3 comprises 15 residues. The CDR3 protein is CASSYDVQGNQPQHF. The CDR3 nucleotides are TGTGCCAGCAGTTACGATGTACAGGGGAATCAGCCCCAGCATTTT.

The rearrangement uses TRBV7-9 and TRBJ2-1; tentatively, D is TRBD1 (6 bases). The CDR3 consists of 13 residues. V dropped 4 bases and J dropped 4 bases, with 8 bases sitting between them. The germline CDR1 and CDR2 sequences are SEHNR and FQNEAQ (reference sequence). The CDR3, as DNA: TGTGCCAGCAGCTCAACAGGGTACAATGAGCAGTTCTTC. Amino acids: CASSSTGYNEQFF. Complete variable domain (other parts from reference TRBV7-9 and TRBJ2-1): DTGVSQNPRHKITKRGQNVTFRCDPISEHNRLYWYRQTLGQGPEFLTYFQNEAQLEKSRLLSDRFSAERPKGSFSTLEIQRTEQGDSAMYLCASSSTGYNEQFFGPGTRLTVL.

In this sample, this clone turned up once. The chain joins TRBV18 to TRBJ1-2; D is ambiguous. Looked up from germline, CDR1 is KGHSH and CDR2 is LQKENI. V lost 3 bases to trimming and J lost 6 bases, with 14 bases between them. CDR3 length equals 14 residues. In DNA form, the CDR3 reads TGTGCCAGCTCACCTGGAGGTGAGGGCGATGGCTACACCTTC. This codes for CASSPGGEGDGYTF. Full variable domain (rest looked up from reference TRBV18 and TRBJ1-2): NAGVMQNPRHLVRRRGQEARLRCSPMKGHSHVYWYRQLPEEGLKFMVYLQKENIIDESGMPKERFSAEFPKEGPSILRIQQVVRGDSAAYFCASSPGGEGDGYTFGSGTRLTVV.

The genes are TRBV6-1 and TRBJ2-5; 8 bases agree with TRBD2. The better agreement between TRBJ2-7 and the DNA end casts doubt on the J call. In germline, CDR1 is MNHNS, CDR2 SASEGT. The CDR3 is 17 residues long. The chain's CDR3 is CASSEVASGGFPYEQYF. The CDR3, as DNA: TGTGCCAGCAGTGAAGTCGCGAGCGGGGGTTTCCCCTACGAGCAGTACTTC.

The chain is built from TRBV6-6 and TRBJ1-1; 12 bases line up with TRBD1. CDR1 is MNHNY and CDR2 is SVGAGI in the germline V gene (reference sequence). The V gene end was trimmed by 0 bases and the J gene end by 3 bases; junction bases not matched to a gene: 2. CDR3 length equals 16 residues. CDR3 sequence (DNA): TGTGCCAGCAGTTACTCGGGACAGGGGGCTGACACTGAAGCTTTCTTT. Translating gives CASSYSGQGADTEAFF.